What follows are 26 T cell receptor beta chains derived from one specimen sequenced in a study of T-cell reconstitution after alpha-beta-depleted transplantation in children. Using unique molecular identifiers, the investigators prepared the TCRbeta library. From the PCR reads, TCRdb called clonotypes with MiXCR, one entry per CDR3 protein. This sample yields approximately 210,000 distinct CDR3 sequences, of which approximately 19% are seen a single time; around 45% belongs to the top ten. The source was PBMCs, mostly from graft donor cells, collected 360 days after TCRalphabeta/CD19-depleted stem cell transplant. The receptors stem from a male patient between 2 and 10 years old who had a stem cell transplant for acute lymphoblastic leukemia, so the T cells may come from the graft donor.

The V gene is TRBV5-5, the J gene TRBJ1-6, with TRBD1 matching 9 bases. Germline V gene sequence: CDR1 SGHKS, CDR2 YYEKEE (reference sequence). The ends lost 2 bases at V and 6 bases at J; junction bases unmatched: 3. This CDR3 contains 15 residues. The CDR3 DNA sequence: TGTGCCAGCAGCTTTCCGGGACAGGGTAATTCACCCCTCCACTTT. This encodes CASSFPGQGNSPLHF.

This clonotype has just a few counts. The V gene is TRBV7-2, the J gene TRBJ2-1; D is uncertain. V lost 2 bases, J lost 4 bases, and 6 bases lay in between. Germline V gene lookup returns CDR1 SGHTA and CDR2 FQGNSA. The CDR3 has 13 amino acids. CDR3 loop: CASSLRAYNEQFF. CDR3 sequence (DNA): TGTGCCAGCAGCTTAAGGGCTTACAATGAGCAGTTCTTC. Together with reference TRBV7-2 and TRBJ2-1, the CDR3 gives the full variable domain: GAGVSQSPSNKVTEKGKDVELRCDPISGHTALYWYRQSLGQGLEFLIYFQGNSAPDKSGLPSDRFSAERTGGSVSTLTIQRTQQEDSAVYLCASSLRAYNEQFFGPGTRLTVL.

V and J are TRBV4-1 and TRBJ1-1; TRBD1 might be the D (5 bases). This CDR3 contains 13 residues. V lost 4 bases and J lost 7, with 13 bases in between. Germline V lookup: CDR1 MGHRA, CDR2 YSYEKL. CDR3 DNA sequence: TGCGCCAGCAGCCTGCCCGGGACGGTTGAAGCTTTCTTT. Translation gives CASSLPGTVEAFF.

In its sample, this clonotype was seen a few times. The V call is TRBV9, the J call TRBJ1-1; tentative D call: TRBD1 (5 bases). CDR1 is SGDLS and CDR2 is YYNGEE in the germline V gene. The CDR3 runs to 13 residues. V was shortened by 10 bases and J by 1 base, with 14 bases between the two germline ends. The CDR3 sequence is CAPSGSANTEAFF. The DNA for the CDR3 is TGTGCCCCCTCAGGGTCCGCGAACACTGAAGCTTTCTTT.

The chain carries TRBV29-1 and TRBJ1-1, with 8 bases aligning to TRBD1. Losses at the gene ends were 6 bases for V and 4 bases for J; bases not matched to a gene: 4. CDR1 is SQVTM and CDR2 is ANQGSEA in the germline V gene. CDR3 length equals 12 residues. CDR3 amino acids: CSVQGDRTEAFF. The CDR3 DNA sequence: TGCAGCGTACAGGGGGACCGCACTGAAGCTTTCTTT.

The V gene is TRBV4-3, the J gene TRBJ2-3; 9 bases are shared with TRBD1. There are 17 residues in the CDR3. J gave up 2 bases and V 2 bases, and 8 bases lay outside the gene matches. Germline CDR1 LGHNA, CDR2 YSLEER. CDR3 DNA sequence: TGCGCCAGCAGCCAATCCGGGACAGGGACCAACACAGATACGCAGTATTTT. It yields the protein CASSQSGTGTNTDTQYF.

V usage is TRBV7-8 and J usage is TRBJ2-1; 16 bases fit TRBD2. The trim removed 5 bases at V and 8 bases at J, leaving 6 bases unmatched. CDR1 is SGHVS and CDR2 is FQNEAQ in the germline V gene. The CDR3 has 16 amino acids. The CDR3 DNA sequence: TGTGCCAGCAGCCTGCCCGGGACTAGCGGGGGGGATGAGCAGTTCTTC. Translated, it gives CASSLPGTSGGDEQFF.

Many counts were recorded for this clonotype. V is TRBV29-1 and J is TRBJ2-1; unclear D gene. Germline V gene sequence: CDR1 SQVTM, CDR2 ANQGSEA. V lost 0 bases, J lost 0 bases, and 12 bases lay in between. The CDR3 length is 16 residues. This chain's CDR3 is CSVEDLGPASYNEQFF. CDR3 bases: TGCAGCGTTGAAGATCTTGGGCCTGCCTCCTACAATGAGCAGTTCTTC.

There are a few counts of this clonotype. The V and J genes are TRBV12-3 or TRBV12-4 and TRBJ2-7; the D gene is possibly TRBD1 (5 bases). V lost 2 bases to trimming and J lost 1 base, with 18 bases between them. The CDR3 covers 17 residues. The CDR3 coding sequence is TGTGCCAGCAGTTTAAGTATGACAGAGGACCCTTCCTACGAGCAGTACTTC. Translated, it gives CASSLSMTEDPSYEQYF.

The rearrangement links TRBV5-1 to TRBJ2-3; TRBD2 agrees at 10 bases. The V segment lost 7 bases and the J segment 2 bases; nucleotides outside the gene matches: 10. This CDR3 is 16 amino acids long. Germline loops: CDR1 SGHRS, CDR2 YFSETQ. DNA of the CDR3: TGCGCCAGCGGATACAAGCGGGGGGGCTACACAGATACGCAGTATTTT. This gives the protein CASGYKRGGYTDTQYF.

The chain recombines TRBV10-3 with TRBJ2-7, with 8 bases aligning to TRBD2. Germline CDR1 reads ENHRY; CDR2 reads SYGVKD. The V segment lost 6 bases and the J segment 5 bases; nucleotides outside the gene matches: 3. This CDR3 spans 12 amino acids. CDR3 bases: TGTGCCATCAGGACTAGCGACCACGAGCAGTACTTC. Its protein is CAIRTSDHEQYF.

This clonotype was seen a handful of times. The gene calls are TRBV20-1 and TRBJ2-1; weak D call: TRBD2 (5 bases). This CDR3 contains 15 residues. V was clipped by 7 bases and J by 0 bases, with 16 bases between them. CDR1 and CDR2 from the germline V gene are DFQATT and SNEGSKA (reference sequence). CDR3 amino acids: CSVGLSGNSYNEQFF. The CDR3 coding sequence is TGCAGTGTTGGGCTAAGCGGAAACTCCTACAATGAGCAGTTCTTC.

V and J are TRBV7-9 and TRBJ2-7; D is uncertain. CDR3 length: 14 residues. With 5 bases removed from V and 0 bases from J, the gap between germline ends came to 11 bases. CDR1 is SEHNR, CDR2 FQNEAQ, per germline (reference sequence). This CDR3 is CASSPPWGSYEQYF. The DNA for the CDR3 is TGTGCCAGCAGCCCCCCGTGGGGCTCCTACGAGCAGTACTTC.

A few counts support this clonotype. The chain employs TRBV6-2 or TRBV6-3 and TRBJ2-2; D is ambiguous. CDR3 length: 14 amino acids. Germline V gene data show CDR1 as MNHEY and CDR2 as SVGEGT. V dropped 7 bases and J dropped 6 bases, with 15 bases sitting between them. The CDR3 loop reads CASTPSGVSGELFF. DNA of the CDR3: TGTGCCAGCACACCTTCTGGTGTCTCCGGGGAGCTGTTTTTT.

This clonotype appeared a few times. The gene calls are TRBV6-1 and TRBJ2-3; 13 nucleotides line up with TRBD2. J was trimmed by 5 bases and V by 5 bases; bases with no gene match: 7. From germline, CDR1 is MNHNS and CDR2 SASEGT. The CDR3 loop spans 16 amino acids. The CDR3: CASSKTSGGARDTQYF. In nucleotides, the CDR3 is TGTGCCAGCAGTAAAACTAGCGGGGGGGCTCGAGATACGCAGTATTTT.

The V gene is TRBV11-1, the J gene TRBJ1-2; the D is unclear. CDR1 is SGHAT, CDR2 FQDESV, per germline (reference sequence). Trimming pared 5 bases from V and 3 bases from J, leaving 7 bases between. CDR3 length equals 12 residues. The CDR3 sequence is CASSREDYGYTF. The CDR3 DNA is TGTGCCAGCAGCCGGGAGGACTATGGCTACACCTTC.

This clonotype was seen only a few times. V usage is TRBV29-1 and J usage is TRBJ1-1; perhaps TRBD1 as D (6 bases). CDR3 length: 13 residues. From germline, CDR1 is SQVTM and CDR2 ANQGSEA. V dropped 5 bases and J dropped 6 bases, with 16 bases sitting between them. CDR3 sequence: CSVTGRTRPEAFF. DNA of the CDR3: TGCAGCGTTACAGGGAGGACCCGGCCTGAAGCTTTCTTT.

This clonotype was seen a handful of times. The chain employs TRBV30 and TRBJ2-3; no firm D call. This CDR3 has 14 amino acids. V lost 5 bases, J lost 0 bases, and 12 bases lay in between. In germline, CDR1 is GTSNPN, CDR2 SVGIG (reference sequence). Written as DNA, the CDR3 is TGTGCCTGGGGCTTAGGCGGAAGCACAGATACGCAGTATTTT. Translated, it gives CAWGLGGSTDTQYF.

This clonotype was detected a few times. V gene TRBV6-1 combines with J gene TRBJ2-6; 7 bases match TRBD1. The CDR3 is 18 amino acids. Trimming cost V 6 bases and J 0 bases; bases outside gene matches: 11. CDR1 and CDR2 (germline): MNHNS, SASEGT. In nucleotides, the CDR3 is TGTGCCAGCAGGTCCACAGGGGTGGTGATCTCTGGGGCCAACGTCCTGACTTTC. This gives the protein CASRSTGVVISGANVLTF.

This chain uses TRBV12-3 or TRBV12-4 with TRBJ2-1; 7 bases align to TRBD1. CDR3 size: 12 residues. Trimming at V came to 5 bases and at J to 8 bases, leaving 3 bases not matched to a gene. CDR3 nucleotides: TGTGCCAGCAGTCCGACAGGGTATGAGCAGTTCTTC. It is translated as CASSPTGYEQFF.

V gene TRBV4-1 combines with J gene TRBJ2-7; 7 bases map to TRBD1. The germline CDR1 and CDR2 sequences are MGHRA and YSYEKL. V shed 0 bases, J shed 5 bases, and the junction held 7 bases outside the gene matches. This CDR3 has 15 amino acids. As DNA, the CDR3 is TGCGCCAGCAGCCAAGAAATCAGGGGGTCAGACGAGCAGTACTTC. Its protein product is CASSQEIRGSDEQYF.

This rearrangement joins TRBV5-1 to TRBJ2-2; TRBD2 matches 10 bases. The J segment lost 0 bases and the V segment lost 4 bases, leaving 0 bases of the junction unmatched. There are 15 residues in the CDR3. Germline CDR1 reads SGHRS; CDR2 reads YFSETQ. The CDR3 nucleotides read TGCGCCAGCAGCACTAGCGGGGCGAACACCGGGGAGCTGTTTTTT. Translation gives CASSTSGANTGELFF.

This clonotype was recorded a few times. This chain uses TRBV29-1 with TRBJ2-5; TRBD2 aligns across 12 bases. Germline CDR1 is SQVTM and CDR2 is ANQGSEA. Unmatched junction bases numbered 6, after V lost 3 bases and J lost 4 bases. The CDR3 sequence is 15 residues long. CDR3 DNA: TGCAGCGTTGATCTAGCGGGGGGGCGGTTAGAGACCCAGTACTTC. It specifies CSVDLAGGRLETQYF.

This clonotype has just a few counts. The chain employs TRBV7-8 and TRBJ2-1; no reliable D call. The CDR3 loop spans 14 amino acids. Germline lookup yields CDR1 SGHVS and CDR2 FQNEAQ. The V gene lost 3 bases and the J gene lost 4 bases, with 10 bases spanning the gap. The CDR3 protein is CASSFSALYNEQFF. CDR3 sequence (DNA): TGTGCCAGCAGCTTTTCCGCCTTATACAATGAGCAGTTCTTC.

This clonotype has only a few counts. V and J are TRBV4-1 and TRBJ2-2; either TRBD1 or TRBD2 may supply D (9 bases each). Trimming shortened V by 1 base and J by 0 bases, and 24 bases separated the two germline ends. CDR1 is MGHRA and CDR2 is YSYEKL in the germline V gene. This CDR3 is built from 21 residues. The CDR3 protein is CASSQVTGGIAGVSNTGELFF. For the CDR3, the DNA is TGCGCCAGCAGCCAAGTGACAGGGGGGATAGCGGGAGTCTCGAACACCGGGGAGCTGTTTTTT.

This chain uses TRBV29-1 with TRBJ2-7; possible D gene TRBD2, 5 bases. V lost 6 bases and J lost 5, with 23 bases in between. CDR3 length equals 15 residues. Per germline, CDR1 SQVTM and CDR2 ANQGSEA. This CDR3 is CSVRSGGVRPDEQYF. The CDR3, as DNA: TGCAGCGTGAGGAGCGGAGGAGTCCGCCCAGACGAGCAGTACTTC.